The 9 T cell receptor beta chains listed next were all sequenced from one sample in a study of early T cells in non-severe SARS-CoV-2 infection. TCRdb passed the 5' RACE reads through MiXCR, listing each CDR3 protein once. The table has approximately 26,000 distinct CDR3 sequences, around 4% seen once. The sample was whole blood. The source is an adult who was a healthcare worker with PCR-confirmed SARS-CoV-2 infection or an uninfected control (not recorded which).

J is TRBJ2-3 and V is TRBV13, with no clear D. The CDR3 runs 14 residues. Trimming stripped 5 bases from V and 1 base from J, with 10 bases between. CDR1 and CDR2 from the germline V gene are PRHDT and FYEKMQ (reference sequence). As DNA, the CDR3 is TGTGCCAGCAGCGCCTCTCAAGGCACAGATACGCAGTATTTT. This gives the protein CASSASQGTDTQYF. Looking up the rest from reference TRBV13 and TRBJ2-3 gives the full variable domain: AAGVIQSPRHLIKEKRETATLKCYPIPRHDTVYWYQQGPGQDPQFLISFYEKMQSDKGSIPDRFSAQQFSDYHSELNMSSLELGDSALYFCASSASQGTDTQYFGPGTRLTVL.

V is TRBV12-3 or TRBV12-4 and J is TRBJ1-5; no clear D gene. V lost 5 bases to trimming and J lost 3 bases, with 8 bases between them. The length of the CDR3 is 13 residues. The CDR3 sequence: CASSRAFNQPQHF. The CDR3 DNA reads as TGTGCCAGCAGTCGGGCATTCAATCAGCCCCAGCATTTT.

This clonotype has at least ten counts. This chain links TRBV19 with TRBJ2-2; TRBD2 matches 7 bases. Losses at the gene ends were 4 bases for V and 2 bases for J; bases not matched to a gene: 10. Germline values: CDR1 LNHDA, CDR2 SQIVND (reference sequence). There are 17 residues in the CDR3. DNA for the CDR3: TGTGCCAGTAGTAGGGTGACTAGCCGTGTCAACACCGGGGAGCTGTTTTTT. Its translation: CASSRVTSRVNTGELFF.

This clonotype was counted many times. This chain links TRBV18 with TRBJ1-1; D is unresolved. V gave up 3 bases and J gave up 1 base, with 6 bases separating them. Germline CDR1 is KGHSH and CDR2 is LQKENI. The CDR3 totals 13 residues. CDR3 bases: TGTGCCAGCTCACCGATAAGGAACACTGAAGCTTTCTTT. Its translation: CASSPIRNTEAFF.

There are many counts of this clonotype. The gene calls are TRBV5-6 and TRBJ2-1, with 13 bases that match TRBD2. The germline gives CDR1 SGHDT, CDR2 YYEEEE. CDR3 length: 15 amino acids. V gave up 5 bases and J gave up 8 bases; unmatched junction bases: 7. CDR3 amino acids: CASRHRTSGSHEQFF. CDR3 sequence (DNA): TGTGCCAGCAGACACAGGACTAGCGGGAGCCATGAGCAGTTCTTC.

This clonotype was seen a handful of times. The CDR3 loop reads CSARRSGAGVAYEQFF. The CDR3 DNA reads as TGCAGTGCTAGAAGGTCCGGGGCGGGAGTGGCCTATGAGCAGTTCTTC. The V and J genes are TRBV20-1 and TRBJ2-1; 7 bases fit TRBD2. The V segment lost 2 bases and the J segment 8 bases; nucleotides outside the gene matches: 15. This CDR3 has 16 amino acids. Germline CDR1 DFQATT, CDR2 SNEGSKA (reference sequence).

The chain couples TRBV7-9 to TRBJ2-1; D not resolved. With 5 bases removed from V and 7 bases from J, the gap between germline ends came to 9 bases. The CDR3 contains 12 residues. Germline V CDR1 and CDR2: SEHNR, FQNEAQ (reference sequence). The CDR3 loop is CASSQRENEQFF. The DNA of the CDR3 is TGTGCCAGCAGCCAAAGGGAAAATGAGCAGTTCTTC.

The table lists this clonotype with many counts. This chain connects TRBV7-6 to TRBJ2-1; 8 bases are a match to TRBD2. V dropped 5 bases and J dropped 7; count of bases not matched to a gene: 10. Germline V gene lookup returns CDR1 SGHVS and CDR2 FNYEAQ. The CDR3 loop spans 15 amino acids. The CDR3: CASSLAAGGGNEQFF. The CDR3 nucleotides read TGTGCCAGCAGCCTCGCGGCGGGAGGAGGGAATGAGCAGTTCTTC. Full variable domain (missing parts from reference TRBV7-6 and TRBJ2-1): GAGVSQSPRYKVTKRGQDVALRCDPISGHVSLYWYRQALGQGPEFLTYFNYEAQQDKSGLPNDRFSAERPEGSISTLTIQRTEQRDSAMYRCASSLAAGGGNEQFFGPGTRLTVL.

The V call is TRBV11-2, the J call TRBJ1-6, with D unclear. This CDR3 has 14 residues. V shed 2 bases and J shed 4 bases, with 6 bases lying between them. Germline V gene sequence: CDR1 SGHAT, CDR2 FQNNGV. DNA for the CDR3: TGTGCCAGCAGCTTAAGCGGGTATAATTCACCCCTCCACTTT. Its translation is CASSLSGYNSPLHF.